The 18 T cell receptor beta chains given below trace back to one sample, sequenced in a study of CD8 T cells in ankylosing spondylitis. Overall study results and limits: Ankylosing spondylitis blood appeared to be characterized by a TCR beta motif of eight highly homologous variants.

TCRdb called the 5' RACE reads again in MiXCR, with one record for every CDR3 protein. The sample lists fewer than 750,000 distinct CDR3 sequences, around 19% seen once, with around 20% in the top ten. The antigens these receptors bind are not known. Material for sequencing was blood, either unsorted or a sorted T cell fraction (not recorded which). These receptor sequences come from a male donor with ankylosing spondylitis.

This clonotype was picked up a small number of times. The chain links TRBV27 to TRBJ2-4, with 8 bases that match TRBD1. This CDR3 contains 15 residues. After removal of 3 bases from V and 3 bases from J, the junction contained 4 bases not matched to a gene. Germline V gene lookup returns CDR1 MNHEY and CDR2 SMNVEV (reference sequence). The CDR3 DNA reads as TGTGCCAGCAGTTTTACAGGGGGGAGCAAAAACATTCAGTACTTC. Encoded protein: CASSFTGGSKNIQYF.

DNA of the CDR3: TGTGCCAGCAGCTTCAATACAGGGGGCGTCGAGCAGTACTTC. Its protein is CASSFNTGGVEQYF. The V gene is TRBV7-9, the J gene TRBJ2-7; 9 bases are a match to TRBD1. J was trimmed by 6 bases and V by 3 bases; bases with no gene match: 6. Germline V CDR1 and CDR2: SEHNR, FQNEAQ (reference sequence). This CDR3 region has 14 residues.

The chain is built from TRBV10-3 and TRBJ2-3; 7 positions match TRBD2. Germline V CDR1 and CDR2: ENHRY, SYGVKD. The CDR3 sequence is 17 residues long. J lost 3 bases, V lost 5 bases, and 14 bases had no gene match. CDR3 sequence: CAISLSGTAGVTDTQYF. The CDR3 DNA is TGTGCCATCAGTCTTTCAGGGACGGCGGGAGTAACAGATACGCAGTATTTT.

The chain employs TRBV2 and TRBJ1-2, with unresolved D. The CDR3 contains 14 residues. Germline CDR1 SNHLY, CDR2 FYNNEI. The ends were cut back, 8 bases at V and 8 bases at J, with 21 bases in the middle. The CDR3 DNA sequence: TGTGCCAGCGATAGTAGTAGGACCGAGCGGGGCTACACCTTC. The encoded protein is CASDSSRTERGYTF.

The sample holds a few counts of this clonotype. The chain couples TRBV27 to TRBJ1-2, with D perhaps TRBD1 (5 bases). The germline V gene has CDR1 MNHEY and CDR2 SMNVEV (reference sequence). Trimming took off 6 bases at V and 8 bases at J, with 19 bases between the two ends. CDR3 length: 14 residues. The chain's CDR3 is CASRGDGGPRGYTF. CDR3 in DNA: TGTGCCAGCAGGGGGGACGGAGGACCTCGGGGCTACACCTTC.

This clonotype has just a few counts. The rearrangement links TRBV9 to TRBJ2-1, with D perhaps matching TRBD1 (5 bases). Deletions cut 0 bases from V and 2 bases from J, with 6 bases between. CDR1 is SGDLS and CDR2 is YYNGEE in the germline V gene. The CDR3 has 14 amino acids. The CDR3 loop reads CASSVVGPYNEQFF. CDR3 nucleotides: TGTGCCAGCAGCGTAGTGGGGCCCTACAATGAGCAGTTCTTC.

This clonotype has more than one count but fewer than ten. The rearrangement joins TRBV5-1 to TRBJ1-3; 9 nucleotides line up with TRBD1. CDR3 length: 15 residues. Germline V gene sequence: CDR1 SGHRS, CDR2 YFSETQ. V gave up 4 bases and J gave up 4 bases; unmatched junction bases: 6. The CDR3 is CASSNSGTGGNTIYF. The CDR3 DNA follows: TGCGCCAGCAGCAACTCCGGGACAGGGGGAAACACCATATATTTT.

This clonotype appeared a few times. In DNA form, the CDR3 reads TGTGCCAGCAGCCAAGGTGGCAGGGGAGCTTTCTTT. It translates to CASSQGGRGAFF. The chain uses TRBV3-1 and TRBJ1-1; possibly TRBD1 for D (6 bases). The CDR3 has 12 amino acids. Trimming left V 1 base short and J 10 bases short, with 10 bases between. CDR1 and CDR2 (germline): LGHDT, YNNKEL (reference sequence).

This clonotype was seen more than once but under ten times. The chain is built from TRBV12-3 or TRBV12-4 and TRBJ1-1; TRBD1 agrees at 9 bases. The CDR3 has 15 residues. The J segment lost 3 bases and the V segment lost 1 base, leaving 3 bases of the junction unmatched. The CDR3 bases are TGTGCCAGCAGTTTAGGGACAGGGGTGGACACTGAAGCTTTCTTT. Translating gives CASSLGTGVDTEAFF.

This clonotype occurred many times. CDR3 protein: CSARGGGLGNTIYF. DNA for the CDR3: TGCAGTGCTAGAGGCGGGGGCCTGGGAAACACCATATATTTT. The V call is TRBV20-1, the J call TRBJ1-3, with D maybe TRBD1 (6 bases). The CDR3 has 14 amino acids. Germline CDR1 and CDR2: DFQATT and SNEGSKA (reference sequence). V gave up 1 base and J gave up 4 bases, with 11 bases separating them.

This chain's CDR3 is CASSKQGGLYGYTF. CDR3 bases: TGTGCCAGCAGCAAACAGGGGGGTTTGTATGGCTACACCTTC. This chain links TRBV6-1 with TRBJ1-2, with 8 nucleotides matching TRBD1. The CDR3 has 14 residues. Germline V gene data show CDR1 as MNHNS and CDR2 as SASEGT. The V gene end was trimmed by 6 bases and the J gene end by 5 bases; junction bases not matched to a gene: 8.

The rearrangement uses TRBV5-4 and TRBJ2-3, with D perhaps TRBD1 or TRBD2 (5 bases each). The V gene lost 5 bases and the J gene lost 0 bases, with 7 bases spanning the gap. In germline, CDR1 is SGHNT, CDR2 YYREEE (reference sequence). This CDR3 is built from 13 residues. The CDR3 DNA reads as TGTGCCAGCAGAGGGGAGAGCACAGATACGCAGTATTTT. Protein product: CASRGESTDTQYF.

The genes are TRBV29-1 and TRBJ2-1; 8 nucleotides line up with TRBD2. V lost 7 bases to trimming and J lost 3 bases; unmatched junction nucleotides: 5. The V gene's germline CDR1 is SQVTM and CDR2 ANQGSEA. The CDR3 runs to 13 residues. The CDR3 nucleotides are TGCAGCGCCTCCCTAGCGGGCTACAATGAGCAGTTCTTC. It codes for CSASLAGYNEQFF.

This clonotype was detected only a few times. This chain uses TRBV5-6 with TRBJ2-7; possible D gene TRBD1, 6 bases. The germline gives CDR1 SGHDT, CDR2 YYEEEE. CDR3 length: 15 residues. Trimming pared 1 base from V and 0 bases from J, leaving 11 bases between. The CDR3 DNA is TGTGCCAGCAGCTTGCAGGGGCAGGGCTCCTACGAGCAGTACTTC. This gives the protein CASSLQGQGSYEQYF.

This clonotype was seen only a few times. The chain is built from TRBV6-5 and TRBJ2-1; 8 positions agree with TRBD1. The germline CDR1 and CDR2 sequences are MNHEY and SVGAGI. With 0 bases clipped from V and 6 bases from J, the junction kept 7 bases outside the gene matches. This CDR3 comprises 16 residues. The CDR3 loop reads CASSYSMDRVSNEQFF. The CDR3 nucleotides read TGTGCCAGCAGTTACTCGATGGACAGGGTGAGCAATGAGCAGTTCTTC.

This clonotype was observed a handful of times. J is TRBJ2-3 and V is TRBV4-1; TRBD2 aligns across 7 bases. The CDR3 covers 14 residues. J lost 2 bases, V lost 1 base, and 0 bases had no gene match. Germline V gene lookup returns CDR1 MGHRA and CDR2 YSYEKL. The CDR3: CASSQGDYTDTQYF. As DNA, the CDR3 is TGCGCCAGCAGCCAAGGGGACTACACAGATACGCAGTATTTT.

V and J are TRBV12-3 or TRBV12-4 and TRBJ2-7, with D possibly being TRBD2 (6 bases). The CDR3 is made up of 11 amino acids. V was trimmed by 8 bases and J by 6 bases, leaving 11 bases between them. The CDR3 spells CASSRGFEQYF. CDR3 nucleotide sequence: TGTGCCAGCTCCCGGGGGTTCGAGCAGTACTTC.

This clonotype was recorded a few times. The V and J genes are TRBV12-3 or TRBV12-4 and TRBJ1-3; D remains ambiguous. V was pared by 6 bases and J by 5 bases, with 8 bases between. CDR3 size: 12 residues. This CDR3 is CASRPDRNTIYF. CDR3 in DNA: TGTGCCAGCAGACCCGACAGAAACACCATATATTTT.